These T cell receptor beta chains were read from a single sample in a study of cytomegalovirus exposure and HLA in healthy donors. Generated by immunoSEQ multiplex PCR, the TCRdb table keeps only in-frame clones and is missing some. The top ten hold roughly 4.1% of the sample, which has some 120,000 clones, roughly 74% seen once. Specimen: PBMCs. The receptor set was obtained from a woman between 45 and 65 years old in good health and CMV-seropositive. Each CDR3 is given with its conserved first and last residue. The order of the fields is J gene, clone size, V gene, D gene, CDR3 DNA, CDR3 protein. The D gene is left open where the match is weak. Where a row states a size, it is once, few, many or the class of an expanded clone; other rows omit it.

j_gene: TRBJ1-6
abundance: NA
v_gene: TRBV5-1
d_gene: TRBD1
CDR3nt: TGCGCCAGCAGCGCTTCTCTACAGGGGAGGAATCCCCTCCACTTT
CDR3aa: CASSASLQGRNPLHF

j_gene: TRBJ2-1
abundance: few
v_gene: TRBV2
d_gene: NA
CDR3nt: TGTGCCAGCAGTCGTTTGGGGGGGCTCAACAATGAGCAGTTCTTC
CDR3aa: CASSRLGGLNNEQFF

j_gene: TRBJ2-5
abundance: NA
v_gene: TRBV6-1
d_gene: NA
CDR3nt: TGTGCCAGCAGCAGGGGGGTAACCCCAGGCGGGACCCAGTACTTC
CDR3aa: CASSRGVTPGGTQYF

j_gene: TRBJ1-5
abundance: NA
v_gene: TRBV30
d_gene: NA
CDR3nt: TGTGCCTGGGAACAGGGAGGCAATCAGCCCCAGCATTTT
CDR3aa: CAWEQGGNQPQHF

j_gene: TRBJ2-1
abundance: NA
v_gene: TRBV30
d_gene: TRBD2
CDR3nt: TGTGCCTGGAGTCTTAGCGGGCCAAATGAGCAGTTCTTC
CDR3aa: CAWSLSGPNEQFF

j_gene: TRBJ2-7
abundance: few
v_gene: TRBV9
d_gene: NA
CDR3nt: TGTGCCAGCAGCGTAGAGCCCGGGACAAGATCCTACGAGCAGTACTTC
CDR3aa: CASSVEPGTRSYEQYF

j_gene: TRBJ2-5
abundance: NA
v_gene: TRBV9
d_gene: NA
CDR3nt: TGTGCCAGCAACAAGGGGGGGGCCGGGGAGACCCAGTACTTC
CDR3aa: CASNKGGAGETQYF

j_gene: TRBJ2-3
abundance: NA
v_gene: TRBV4-1
d_gene: TRBD2
CDR3nt: TGCGCCAGCAGCCAAATCTTCGGAACGGGGGGGCATCAAGATACGCAGTATTTT
CDR3aa: CASSQIFGTGGHQDTQYF

j_gene: TRBJ2-3
abundance: NA
v_gene: TRBV5-4
d_gene: NA
CDR3nt: TGTGCCAGCAGCTTTAGCCCCCGCACAGATACGCAGTATTTT
CDR3aa: CASSFSPRTDTQYF

j_gene: TRBJ2-1
abundance: NA
v_gene: TRBV19
d_gene: TRBD1
CDR3nt: TGTGCCAGTAGTATAAAGTCTGGACAGGGGGTACGATGGGGCAATGAGCAGTTCTTC
CDR3aa: CASSIKSGQGVRWGNEQFF

j_gene: TRBJ1-6
abundance: NA
v_gene: TRBV7-9
d_gene: NA
CDR3nt: TGTGCCAGCAGCTCCATCCGGGGGTATAATTCACCCCTCCACTTT
CDR3aa: CASSSIRGYNSPLHF

j_gene: TRBJ1-4
abundance: NA
v_gene: TRBV4-1
d_gene: NA
CDR3nt: TGCGCCAGCAGCCAAGATCAAGGGGGAGTGGAAAAACTGTTTTTT
CDR3aa: CASSQDQGGVEKLFF

j_gene: TRBJ2-5
abundance: NA
v_gene: TRBV7-9
d_gene: NA
CDR3nt: TGTGCCAGCAGCCCACTTCTGACGGGACTGACTTACCAAGAGACCCAGTACTTC
CDR3aa: CASSPLLTGLTYQETQYF

j_gene: TRBJ1-5
abundance: NA
v_gene: TRBV28
d_gene: TRBD1
CDR3nt: TGTGCCAGCAGTTATCCACAGGGGGCAGGTTACCAGCCCCAGCATTTT
CDR3aa: CASSYPQGAGYQPQHF

j_gene: TRBJ2-5
abundance: NA
v_gene: TRBV27
d_gene: NA
CDR3nt: TGTGCCAGCAGGTACGCCGGGGGTCAAGAGACCCAGTACTTC
CDR3aa: CASRYAGGQETQYF

j_gene: TRBJ2-2
abundance: NA
v_gene: TRBV7-2
d_gene: NA
CDR3nt: TGTGCCAGCAGCCAGCAGGGGTCTACCGGGGAGCTGTTTTTT
CDR3aa: CASSQQGSTGELFF

j_gene: TRBJ1-6
abundance: NA
v_gene: TRBV30
d_gene: TRBD1
CDR3nt: TGTGCCTGGACCGGACAGGGGCATTCACCCCTCCACTTT
CDR3aa: CAWTGQGHSPLHF

j_gene: TRBJ2-7
abundance: NA
v_gene: TRBV2
d_gene: NA
CDR3nt: TGTGCCAGCAGACTTACGGGACAAGTCTACGAGCAGTACTTC
CDR3aa: CASRLTGQVYEQYF

j_gene: TRBJ2-5
abundance: NA
v_gene: TRBV15
d_gene: TRBD2
CDR3nt: TGTGCCACCAGCAGAGACGGGACTAGCGGGGGAGAGACCCAGTACTTC
CDR3aa: CATSRDGTSGGETQYF

j_gene: TRBJ1-6
abundance: NA
v_gene: TRBV7-9
d_gene: NA
CDR3nt: TGTGCCAGCAGCTTAGCGGAGGTCTATAATTCACCCCTCCACTTT
CDR3aa: CASSLAEVYNSPLHF

j_gene: TRBJ1-5
abundance: NA
v_gene: TRBV2
d_gene: NA
CDR3nt: TGTGCCAGCGCGACAGACCCTTTCGTTGCCCAGCATTTT
CDR3aa: CASATDPFVAQHF

j_gene: TRBJ2-3
abundance: NA
v_gene: TRBV4-3
d_gene: TRBD2
CDR3nt: TGCGCCAGCAGCCAGCGGGGGGCGGCAGATACGCAGTATTTT
CDR3aa: CASSQRGAADTQYF

j_gene: TRBJ2-2
abundance: NA
v_gene: TRBV5-1
d_gene: NA
CDR3nt: TGCGCCAGCAGCTACCAACAGGGAAGCGGGGAGCTGTTTTTT
CDR3aa: CASSYQQGSGELFF

j_gene: TRBJ1-6
abundance: NA
v_gene: TRBV5-6
d_gene: TRBD1
CDR3nt: TGTGCCAGCAGCTTGCTGGGACAGGGAGATTCACCCCTCCACTTT
CDR3aa: CASSLLGQGDSPLHF

j_gene: TRBJ2-7
abundance: NA
v_gene: TRBV5-5
d_gene: NA
CDR3nt: TGTGCCAGCAGCTTGGTCGGAGCAGGGGGGCAGGTAGAACAGTACTTC
CDR3aa: CASSLVGAGGQVEQYF

j_gene: TRBJ2-5
abundance: NA
v_gene: TRBV5-1
d_gene: TRBD1
CDR3nt: TGCGCCAGCAGCTTGAGGGTGGGACAGGGTACAGAGACCCAGTACTTC
CDR3aa: CASSLRVGQGTETQYF

j_gene: TRBJ1-5
abundance: few
v_gene: TRBV4-3
d_gene: TRBD1
CDR3nt: TGCGCCAGCAGCCAAGACCCCCCCAGACAGGGGGCAATTCAGCCCCAGCATTTT
CDR3aa: CASSQDPPRQGAIQPQHF

j_gene: TRBJ1-2
abundance: NA
v_gene: TRBV6-1
d_gene: TRBD1
CDR3nt: TGTGCCAGCAGTGTAGACAGGGGGCGTTATGGCTACACCTTC
CDR3aa: CASSVDRGRYGYTF

j_gene: TRBJ2-1
abundance: NA
v_gene: TRBV6-5
d_gene: TRBD2
CDR3nt: TGTGCCAGCAGTTCCGTCCTAGCGGGCCCCTACAATGAGCAGTTCTTC
CDR3aa: CASSSVLAGPYNEQFF

j_gene: TRBJ1-6
abundance: once
v_gene: TRBV28
d_gene: NA
CDR3nt: TGTGCCAGCAGGACGACCTCAGGGCATAATTCACCCCTCCACTTT
CDR3aa: CASRTTSGHNSPLHF

j_gene: TRBJ2-3
abundance: NA
v_gene: TRBV29-1
d_gene: NA
CDR3nt: TGCAGCGGCTGTTTCGGTCTCACAGATACGCAGTATTTT
CDR3aa: CSGCFGLTDTQYF

j_gene: TRBJ1-3
abundance: NA
v_gene: TRBV7-8
d_gene: NA
CDR3nt: TGTGCCAGCAGCTTTGGGGGGATAAGCGTCGGTGGAAACACCATATATTTT
CDR3aa: CASSFGGISVGGNTIYF

j_gene: TRBJ1-4
abundance: NA
v_gene: TRBV2
d_gene: TRBD1
CDR3nt: TGTGCCAGCAGTGAGGGACAGCTTAATGAAAAACTGTTTTTT
CDR3aa: CASSEGQLNEKLFF

j_gene: TRBJ2-1
abundance: once
v_gene: TRBV10-2
d_gene: NA
CDR3nt: TGCGCCAGCAGTCTACTAGCAACTTCATACAATGAGCAGTTCTTC
CDR3aa: CASSLLATSYNEQFF

j_gene: TRBJ2-5
abundance: NA
v_gene: TRBV4-2
d_gene: TRBD2
CDR3nt: TGTGCCAGCAGCCAAGAGGGGGCTAGCGGGGGGAACCAAGAGACCCAGTACTTC
CDR3aa: CASSQEGASGGNQETQYF

j_gene: TRBJ1-2
abundance: once
v_gene: TRBV11-2
d_gene: TRBD1
CDR3nt: TGTGCCAGCAGCAATGACAGGGGCTATGGCTACACCTTC
CDR3aa: CASSNDRGYGYTF

j_gene: TRBJ2-1
abundance: NA
v_gene: TRBV18
d_gene: TRBD2
CDR3nt: TGTGCCAGCTCACCACAACGGGGGGGCCGGGAGCAGTTCTTC
CDR3aa: CASSPQRGGREQFF

j_gene: TRBJ1-2
abundance: NA
v_gene: TRBV19
d_gene: TRBD1
CDR3nt: TGTGCCAGTAGACAGGGGGCTGGTGGCTACACCTTC
CDR3aa: CASRQGAGGYTF

j_gene: TRBJ1-5
abundance: NA
v_gene: TRBV4-1
d_gene: TRBD1
CDR3nt: TGCGCCAGCAGCCAAGAGGGGACAGGGTTCGGACAGCCCCAGCATTTT
CDR3aa: CASSQEGTGFGQPQHF

j_gene: TRBJ2-7
abundance: NA
v_gene: TRBV7-7
d_gene: NA
CDR3nt: TGTGCCAGCAGCCCCGGGGTGGATCTTCCCTACGAGCAGTACTTC
CDR3aa: CASSPGVDLPYEQYF

j_gene: TRBJ2-7
abundance: NA
v_gene: TRBV6-6
d_gene: NA
CDR3nt: TGTGCCAGCGTCGGCGGGGATCCCTACGAGCAGTACTTC
CDR3aa: CASVGGDPYEQYF

j_gene: TRBJ2-1
abundance: few
v_gene: TRBV12-5
d_gene: TRBD2
CDR3nt: TGTGCTAGTGGTTCCCGACTAGCGGGGGGGCAGTGGAATGAGCAGTTCTTC
CDR3aa: CASGSRLAGGQWNEQFF

j_gene: TRBJ2-1
abundance: NA
v_gene: TRBV7-2
d_gene: TRBD2
CDR3nt: TGTGCCAGCAGCCCAGGACTAGCGCGGGAGCAGTTCTTC
CDR3aa: CASSPGLAREQFF

j_gene: TRBJ2-1
abundance: NA
v_gene: TRBV7-3
d_gene: NA
CDR3nt: TGTGCCAGCAGCTTAACCGGGGGTATGTCCTACAATGAGCAGTTCTTC
CDR3aa: CASSLTGGMSYNEQFF

j_gene: TRBJ2-5
abundance: NA
v_gene: TRBV5-1
d_gene: TRBD1
CDR3nt: TGCGCCAGCAGCTTGGTTGGGACAGGGGGACGGAGGGAAGAGACCCAGTACTTC
CDR3aa: CASSLVGTGGRREETQYF

j_gene: TRBJ2-3
abundance: NA
v_gene: TRBV5-4
d_gene: TRBD1
CDR3nt: TGTGCCAGCAGGACAGGGGGCACAGATACGCAGTATTTT
CDR3aa: CASRTGGTDTQYF

j_gene: TRBJ2-7
abundance: NA
v_gene: TRBV28
d_gene: NA
CDR3nt: TGTGCCAGCAGTTTAGGGGGGAATTCCCCCTACGAGCAGTACTTC
CDR3aa: CASSLGGNSPYEQYF

j_gene: TRBJ2-7
abundance: NA
v_gene: TRBV7-2
d_gene: TRBD1
CDR3nt: TGTGCCAGCAGCTTAGGGGACAGGAGGCACGAGCAGTACTTC
CDR3aa: CASSLGDRRHEQYF

j_gene: TRBJ1-1
abundance: few
v_gene: TRBV5-1
d_gene: NA
CDR3nt: TGCGCCAGCAGCCTCGGGGGGTTCACTGAAGCTTTCTTT
CDR3aa: CASSLGGFTEAFF

j_gene: TRBJ2-7
abundance: NA
v_gene: TRBV9
d_gene: NA
CDR3nt: TGTGCCAGCAGCGTAGAACTATCCGGGTACGAGCAGTACTTC
CDR3aa: CASSVELSGYEQYF